These T cell receptor beta chains were read from a single sample in a study of blood T cell repertoires in COVID-19. Profiling relied on immunoSEQ multiplex PCR, and the TCRdb table lists in-frame clones only, not all of them. The sample comprises roughly 24,000 clones, just over 85% of which are singletons, and around 20% rests with the top ten. Input material: peripheral blood. The origin of the receptors is a man between 65 and 85 years old in a cohort sampled during active COVID-19. CDR3s include the opening cysteine and the closing phenylalanine or tryptophan. The D gene is left open where the match is weak. For some rows the clone size is stated as once, few or many, or as a class when expanded; others skip it.

v_gene	abundance	j_gene	d_gene	CDR3aa	CDR3nt
TRBV28	NA	TRBJ2-2	TRBD1	CASRETGARGTGELFF	TGTGCCAGCAGGGAGACAGGGGCCAGGGGCACCGGGGAGCTGTTTTTT
TRBV11-2	NA	TRBJ1-2	NA	CASSLEGAGGYTF	TGTGCCAGCAGCTTAGAGGGGGCTGGTGGCTACACCTTC
TRBV5-5	NA	TRBJ2-1	TRBD2	CASSSQLAGYDNEQFF	TGTGCCAGCAGCTCTCAACTAGCGGGATACGACAATGAGCAGTTCTTC
TRBV6-2/TRBV6-3	NA	TRBJ2-5	TRBD1	CASSYSIGGRAQETQYF	TGTGCCAGCAGTTACTCGATAGGGGGCAGGGCCCAAGAGACCCAGTACTTC
TRBV9	NA	TRBJ2-1	TRBD2	CASSSPGTSGRIEQFF	TGTGCCAGCAGCTCCCCCGGGACTAGCGGGAGAATTGAGCAGTTCTTC
TRBV16	once	TRBJ1-5	TRBD1	CASSQSNRGNQPQHF	TGTGCCAGCAGCCAATCGAACAGGGGGAATCAGCCCCAGCATTTT
TRBV5-4	NA	TRBJ1-3	TRBD1	CASSRQGAGNTIYF	TGTGCCAGCAGCCGACAGGGGGCTGGAAACACCATATATTTT
TRBV5-1	NA	TRBJ2-7	NA	CASSLQSWRRSSYEQYF	TGCGCCAGCAGCTTACAGAGTTGGCGGAGGAGCTCCTACGAGCAGTACTTC
TRBV6-6	NA	TRBJ2-3	NA	CASSSGLNTDTQYF	TGTGCCAGCAGTTCTGGACTGAACACAGATACGCAGTATTTT
TRBV28	few	TRBJ2-7	TRBD1	CASRGQGVPSYEQYF	TGTGCCAGCAGGGGGCAGGGGGTACCCTCCTACGAGCAGTACTTC
TRBV11-1	NA	TRBJ1-2	NA	CASSSTDRKVNYGYTF	TGTGCCAGCAGCTCTACAGACAGGAAAGTAAACTATGGCTACACCTTC
TRBV19	NA	TRBJ1-1	NA	CASSSLTRSNTEAFF	TGTGCCAGTAGTTCCCTCACGAGGAGTAACACTGAAGCTTTCTTT
TRBV7-8	NA	TRBJ1-6	TRBD1	CASSLVWGQGTHSPLHF	TGTGCCAGCAGCTTAGTTTGGGGACAGGGGACCCATTCACCCCTCCACTTT
TRBV21-1	NA	TRBJ2-7	NA	CASSTKVSPLPYEQYF	TGTGCCAGCAGCACAAAGGTTAGCCCTCTACCCTACGAGCAGTACTTC
TRBV2	NA	TRBJ2-7	NA	CASSVSRGRTYEQYF	TGTGCCAGCAGTGTTTCCAGGGGCCGCACCTACGAGCAGTACTTC
TRBV28	NA	TRBJ1-6	NA	CASSFLAHSGYNSPLHF	TGTGCCAGCAGTTTCCTGGCCCACTCGGGTTATAATTCACCCCTCCACTTT
TRBV2	NA	TRBJ2-5	NA	CASTQQGIQETQYF	TGTGCCAGCACACAACAGGGAATCCAAGAGACCCAGTACTTC
TRBV7-3	few	TRBJ2-7	NA	CASSSGTSYEQYF	TGTGCCAGCAGCTCCGGGACATCCTACGAGCAGTACTTC
TRBV3-1/TRBV3-2	NA	TRBJ1-2	NA	CASSRREYGYTF	TGTGCCAGCAGCCGGCGGGAGTACGGCTACACCTTC
TRBV18	NA	TRBJ2-1	TRBD1	CASSLGTGSYNEQFF	TGTGCCAGCTCACTAGGGACAGGCTCCTACAATGAGCAGTTCTTC
TRBV9	NA	TRBJ2-1	NA	CASSVRSSSYNEQFF	TGTGCCAGCAGCGTGAGGTCCAGCTCCTACAATGAGCAGTTCTTC
TRBV28	NA	TRBJ2-5	NA	CASSLWLEETQYF	TGTGCCAGCAGTTTATGGCTAGAGGAGACCCAGTACTTC
TRBV3-1/TRBV3-2	once	TRBJ2-1	TRBD2	CASSQFVSSGSYNEQFF	TGTGCCAGCAGCCAATTCGTTTCTAGCGGCTCCTACAATGAGCAGTTCTTC
TRBV28	once	TRBJ1-2	TRBD1	CASSLTGFRGYTF	TGTGCCAGCAGTTTGACAGGGTTTAGGGGCTACACCTTC
TRBV28	NA	TRBJ2-7	TRBD2	CASRMPGTSGYEQYF	TGTGCCAGCAGGATGCCCGGGACTAGCGGTTACGAGCAGTACTTC
TRBV28	NA	TRBJ2-7	NA	CASSFLYYEQYF	TGTGCCAGCAGTTTTCTATACTACGAGCAGTACTTC
TRBV11-3	few	TRBJ2-3	NA	CASSERSGDTQYF	TGTGCCAGCAGCGAGCGGTCGGGGGATACGCAGTATTTT
TRBV28	NA	TRBJ2-3	NA	CASKIPGSDTQYF	TGTGCCAGCAAGATCCCGGGGTCAGATACGCAGTATTTT
TRBV6-5	NA	TRBJ2-1	TRBD2	CASLPRGLAGNEQFF	TGTGCCAGCCTCCCAAGGGGACTAGCGGGGAATGAGCAGTTCTTC
TRBV20-1	NA	TRBJ1-5	NA	CSASPHSGLKGYSNQPQHF	TGCAGTGCTAGTCCTCATTCAGGGCTAAAGGGATATAGCAATCAGCCCCAGCATTTT
TRBV7-6	NA	TRBJ1-2	NA	CASSSGTTTGGYTF	TGTGCCAGCAGCTCCGGGACAACGACGGGAGGCTACACCTTC
TRBV9	NA	TRBJ2-3	TRBD2	CASSVRVAGAADTQYF	TGTGCCAGCAGCGTAAGGGTAGCGGGAGCCGCGGATACGCAGTATTTT
TRBV11-3	NA	TRBJ2-7	NA	CASSLIGTSYEQYF	TGTGCCAGCAGCTTAATCGGGACTTCCTACGAGCAGTACTTC
TRBV7-9	NA	TRBJ1-5	NA	CASSPRGDGQPQHF	TGTGCCAGCAGCCCCAGGGGAGATGGGCAGCCCCAGCATTTT
TRBV4-2	NA	TRBJ2-7	NA	CASSQDAAKNYEQYF	TGTGCCAGCAGCCAAGATGCGGCTAAAAACTACGAGCAGTACTTC
TRBV3-1/TRBV3-2	NA	TRBJ1-3	NA	CASSQGARTIYF	TGTGCCAGCAGCCAAGGCGCCCGCACCATATATTTT
TRBV11-2	NA	TRBJ2-2	NA	CASSLSGGTGELFF	TGTGCCAGCAGCCTCTCCGGAGGCACCGGGGAGCTGTTTTTT